This T cell receptor beta chain was identified in a study of shared clonotypes between healthy human individuals. Splitting of CD4+ cells produced CD45RA+ naive and CD45RA-negative memory subsets. Data came from immunoSEQ multiplex PCR; TCRdb stores just in-frame clones and leaves some out. The data hold approximately 640,000 clones, with about three quarters observed a single time. The CDR3 has 14 amino acids. CDR1 is LNHDA and CDR2 is SQIVND in the germline V gene (reference sequence). Germline trimming cut 5 bases from V and 5 bases from J; bases unmatched to any gene: 8. The receptor was isolated from a woman under 40 in good health. V and J are TRBV19 and TRBJ2-5, with TRBD1 matching 7 bases. The sample was memory CD4+ T cells sorted from blood. The subset: CD45RA-negative fraction. The CDR3 DNA reads TGTGCCAGTAGTCCCCCGGGACAGTGGGAGACCCAGTACTTC. This sequence encodes CASSPPGQWETQYF. Full variable domain (outside the CDR3, taken from reference TRBV19 and TRBJ2-5): DGGITQSPKYLFRKEGQNVTLSCEQNLNHDAMYWYRQDPGQGLRLIYYSQIVNDFQKGDIAEGYSVSREKKESFPLTVTSAQKNPTAFYLCASSPPGQWETQYFGPGTRLLVL.